The entry below describes one TCR beta chain. The PCR had 60 Vbeta and 13 Jbeta primers. Clones were read by immunoSEQ multiplex PCR, and TCRdb kept only the in-frame ones, dropping some. The sample shows about 110,000 clones, roughly 86% of them seen only once. The CDR3 contains 13 residues. Germline V gene sequence: CDR1 SGHNT, CDR2 YYREEE (reference sequence). Trimming shortened V by 0 bases and J by 4 bases, and 6 bases separated the two germline ends. The source of the sample is a study of cytomegalovirus exposure and HLA in healthy donors. The chain carries TRBV5-4 and TRBJ2-3; unclear D gene. Sequencing was carried out using PBMCs. This clonotype was sampled from a man aged 35 to 55 in good health and CMV-seronegative. The CDR3 nucleotides are TGTGCCAGCAGCTTGGACAACCCAGATACGCAGTATTTT. This gives the protein CASSLDNPDTQYF.